The rows below give T cell receptor beta chains drawn from one sample of a study of blood T cell repertoires in COVID-19. TCRdb keeps only in-frame clones here, not all; method: immunoSEQ multiplex PCR. This sample has tens of thousands of clones, with about 91% found just once. The source material was peripheral blood. Every receptor here comes from a woman over 75 with acute or convalescent COVID-19. Both conserved end residues are part of each CDR3. A D gene is named only where the DNA matches it firmly. Clone size is not always given. Where it is, it says once, few, many or a class for expanded clones.

D gene	V gene	clone size	J gene	CDR3 DNA	CDR3 protein
TRBD1	TRBV27	-	TRBJ1-1	TGTGCCAGTGGACAGGGAGAAGCTTTCTTT	CASGQGEAFF
-	TRBV3-1/TRBV3-2	-	TRBJ2-7	TGTGCCAGCAGCCACCCCCGCGGGAAGGGCGACGAGCAGTACTTC	CASSHPRGKGDEQYF
TRBD2	TRBV5-1	few	TRBJ2-1	TGCGCCAGCAGTCGTAGCGGGAGTGAGGCCTACAATGAGCAGTTCTTC	CASSRSGSEAYNEQFF
TRBD2	TRBV29-1	once	TRBJ2-5	TGCAGCGCCGTGCCCAGCGGGGGGGCGGGAGAGACCCAGTACTTC	CSAVPSGGAGETQYF
-	TRBV10-3	-	TRBJ1-5	TGTGCCATCAGTGAGTCACGGAATCAGCCCCAGCATTTT	CAISESRNQPQHF
-	TRBV7-2	-	TRBJ2-7	TGTGCCAGCAGCTTAGATGGGGGCTCCGAGCAGTACTTC	CASSLDGGSEQYF
TRBD1	TRBV19	-	TRBJ2-7	TGTGCCAGTAGTATAGGGACAGGGGGCGGCTACGAGCAGTACTTC	CASSIGTGGGYEQYF
-	TRBV19	-	TRBJ2-3	TGTGCCAGTAGTATAGGGACTCCCCGGGATACGCAGTATTTT	CASSIGTPRDTQYF
-	TRBV7-6	-	TRBJ1-1	TGTGCCAGCAGCCCACCGGGGGGAGGGAACACTGAAGCTTTCTTT	CASSPPGGGNTEAFF
TRBD1	TRBV5-4	-	TRBJ1-3	TGTGCCAGCAGCCACGGGACAGGCTCTGGAAACACCATATATTTT	CASSHGTGSGNTIYF
-	TRBV19	few	TRBJ1-5	TGTGCCAGTAGTATTAATCCGGTACTCAATCAGCCCCAGCATTTT	CASSINPVLNQPQHF
TRBD1	TRBV5-1	-	TRBJ1-2	TGCGCCAGCAGCTTGTCAGGGGGCGATGGCTACACCTTC	CASSLSGGDGYTF
TRBD2	TRBV5-1	-	TRBJ2-5	TGCGCCAGCAGCTACAGCGGGGGGGCTCGGGAGACCCAGTACTTC	CASSYSGGARETQYF
-	TRBV25-1	-	TRBJ2-7	TGTGCCAGCAGTGAACAGACCTACGAGCAGTACTTC	CASSEQTYEQYF
-	TRBV5-1	-	TRBJ1-2	TGCGCCAGCAGCACGACGGGACAAGAATATGGCTACACCTTC	CASSTTGQEYGYTF
-	TRBV10-3	-	TRBJ1-2	TGTGCCATCAGTGAGTCAGGACAGCTTAACTATGGCTACACCTTC	CAISESGQLNYGYTF
-	TRBV11-2	-	TRBJ2-7	TGTGCCAGCAGCTTGAGACACAGCTACGAGCAGTACTTC	CASSLRHSYEQYF
-	TRBV6-5	-	TRBJ2-3	TGTGCCAGCAGTTTAAGCGGGACAGATACGCAGTATTTT	CASSLSGTDTQYF
-	TRBV6-1	-	TRBJ1-5	TGTGCCAGCAGTTCCCAACAAACCTCCCAGCATTTT	CASSSQQTSQHF
-	TRBV19	once	TRBJ2-3	TGTGCCAGTAGTATCCGAGATAGCCCAGATACGCAGTATTTT	CASSIRDSPDTQYF
TRBD1	TRBV5-1	-	TRBJ2-3	TGCGCCAGCAGCCGACGGGGACAGGGGGAGTCAGATACGCAGTATTTT	CASSRRGQGESDTQYF
-	TRBV28	-	TRBJ1-1	TGTGCCAGCATCTACGGGGGGATGAACACTGAAGCTTTCTTT	CASIYGGMNTEAFF
TRBD1	TRBV9	once	TRBJ2-7	TGTGCCAGCAGCGTAGTAGTGCGACAGGGGTTGGTCGAGCAGTACTTC	CASSVVVRQGLVEQYF
-	TRBV19	-	TRBJ1-1	TGTGCCAGTATGAGGGCGGGAATCGCGGGGAACACTGAAGCTTTCTTT	CASMRAGIAGNTEAFF
-	TRBV7-7	-	TRBJ2-3	TGTGCTAGCAGCTTATTATCGGGGGGCCCAGATACGCAGTATTTT	CASSLLSGGPDTQYF
-	TRBV7-2	-	TRBJ1-2	TGTGCCAGCAGCTCACAAACAGGGATTAACTATGGCTACACCTTC	CASSSQTGINYGYTF